One and the same sample provided the 4 T cell receptor beta chains below, sequenced in a study of siplizumab effects on memory and regulatory T cells. Some clones are missing from TCRdb's copy, which holds only in-frame ones; the method was immunoSEQ multiplex PCR. The repertoire holds about 66,000 clones, 90% to 98% seen once, with more than 0.095% in the top ten. Material for sequencing was naive CD8+ T cells sorted from blood. The receptor set was obtained from a human donor in good health.

V usage is TRBV27 and J usage is TRBJ2-5; TRBD1 matches 8 bases. Germline trimming cut 4 bases from V and 5 bases from J; bases unmatched to any gene: 3. Per germline, CDR1 MNHEY and CDR2 SMNVEV (reference sequence). The CDR3 loop spans 13 amino acids. The CDR3 sequence is CASSSGGMETQYF. Written as DNA, the CDR3 is TGTGCCAGCAGTTCAGGGGGCATGGAGACCCAGTACTTC.

The chain carries TRBV19 and TRBJ2-7; TRBD1 matches 7 bases. V trimming: 2 bases; J trimming: 3 bases; junction bases outside the gene matches: 10. The CDR3 loop spans 16 amino acids. Looked up from germline, CDR1 is LNHDA and CDR2 is SQIVND (reference sequence). Written as DNA, the CDR3 is TGTGCCAGTAGTATAACGGGACAGATTGGTTTCTACGAGCAGTACTTC. Amino acids: CASSITGQIGFYEQYF.

This chain uses TRBV27 with TRBJ2-7, with 11 positions matching TRBD2. CDR1 is MNHEY, CDR2 SMNVEV, per germline (reference sequence). With 7 bases clipped from V and 4 bases from J, the junction kept 12 bases outside the gene matches. The CDR3 runs 16 residues. The CDR3 loop is CASKPELAGAVYEQYF. The CDR3 DNA follows: TGTGCCAGCAAACCGGAACTAGCGGGGGCAGTGTACGAGCAGTACTTC.

This clone turned up a few times. The chain couples TRBV28 to TRBJ2-7, with a possible D match to TRBD1 (6 bases). V was clipped by 5 bases and J by 13 bases, with 15 bases between them. The germline V gene has CDR1 MDHEN and CDR2 SYDVKM. This CDR3 is built from 11 residues. For the CDR3, the DNA is TGTGCCAGCAGTCCCCCCGGACAGCTCTACTTC. This codes for CASSPPGQLYF.